This T cell receptor (beta chain) was documented in a study of tumor and adjacent non-tumor tissue in lung cancer (dated by TCRdb to about 2018). Broadly, across the study: Patients with adenocarcinoma (12), squamous cell carcinoma (2) and small cell lung cancer (1) were included in the cohort. Sequencing produced around 130,000,000 productive TCRbeta reads in total, an average of approximately 4.5 million reads per sample. The roughly 15 enrolled patients, of whom around 10 were men and 5 were women, were aged roughly 30 to 80 years and were diagnosed with TNM stage I to III disease. The study compared bulk TCRbeta repertoires from lung tumor tissue and matched distant non-tumor lung tissue of some 14 lung cancer patients. For each patient, one tumor sample and one normal lung sample were taken, giving under 35 paired specimens that underwent TCRbeta CDR3 sequencing.

In regard to this clonotype: The specificity of this receptor is unknown. No quality values exist for individual bases; no much larger clone is one base distant.

The library was produced with multiplex PCR. The sequencer was an Illumina HiSeq 2500. Following protocols modified from ARM-PCR, the researchers constructed TCRbeta libraries through three rounds of nested PCR with primers (Table S4). PCR products of 200-500 bp were gel-excised and purified with the QIAquick gel extraction kit before sequencing. The published analysis was carried out like this. Reads were cleaned with Trimmomatic, merged with FLASH into complete CDR3 sequences, and assigned to V(D)J germline segments with MiTCR. VDJtools was used to compute clonal diversity as the inverse Simpson's index. Productive reads were defined as in-frame sequences without a premature stop codon. In-frame beta chains were kept once TCRdb had trimmed the public reads at Q25 with fastp and called clones with MiXCR. Rows merge per CDR3 protein into single entries with the most common DNA and genes. TCRdb, not the authors, supplied the V and J calls. The sample table lists around 120,000 distinct CDR3 sequences, 66% of them with a count of one. The ten largest account for more than 10% of the sample.

RNA was extracted from bulk unsorted tissue and checked for quality with a NanoDrop ND-1000 and an Agilent 2100. The donors were newly diagnosed lung cancer patients admitted for thoracic surgery in China from August to November 2014 who had not received prior chemotherapy. Patients who had received previous radiotherapy or chemotherapy, or who had another concurrent cancer, were excluded from the study. Surgical tissue pieces of 1-2 cm3 were preserved in RNAlater solution and were kept at -80 degrees C until use. The germline V gene supplies CDR1 MRHNA and CDR2 SNTAGT. The CDR3 goes from the cysteine to the phenylalanine over 13 residues. The DNA shown is the 39-base CDR3, in frame from base 1. V and J are truncated by 3 bases and 7 bases respectively, leaving an intervening sequence of 11 bases. Findings and caveats that apply to the study as a whole: With only roughly 14 patients in the cohort, the authors noted that larger samples and more detailed clinical data are needed. Tumor tissue showed significantly greater TCR diversity (inverse Simpson) than normal lung tissue (about 400 vs 180, P = 0.0075, Mann-Whitney U test). The top 100 clones made up a significantly larger cumulative share of the repertoire in normal lung than in tumor tissue. Younger patients had significantly higher TCR diversity, and higher tumor TCR diversity was associated with shorter overall and disease-free survival. Because peripheral blood was not sequenced, blood TCRbeta repertoires in the lung cancer patients of the study were not examined. Neither the sequencing platform nor unique molecular identifiers are named or mentioned anywhere in the methods.

The TCR sequence derives from a man younger than 45 with non-small cell lung cancer. Sequencing input: lung tumor tissue. The V gene is TRBV6-4 and the J gene is TRBJ2-3; the D gene assignment is ambiguous. In nucleotide form, the sequence is TGTGCCAGCAGTGAAAATACGGCTTATACGCAGTATTTT. Its protein is CASSENTAYTQYF.